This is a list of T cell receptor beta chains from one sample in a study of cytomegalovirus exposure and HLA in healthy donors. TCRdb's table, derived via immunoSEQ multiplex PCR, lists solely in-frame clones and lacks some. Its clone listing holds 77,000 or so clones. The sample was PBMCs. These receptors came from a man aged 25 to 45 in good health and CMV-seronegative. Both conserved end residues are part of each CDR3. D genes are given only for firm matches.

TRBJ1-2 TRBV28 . TGTGCCAGCAGTAAGGGAGTCGCCTTATATGGCTACACCTTC CASSKGVALYGYTF
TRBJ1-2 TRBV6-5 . TGTGCCAGCAGTTACTCGATGGGGACGGGGGAAAATGGCTACACCTTC CASSYSMGTGENGYTF
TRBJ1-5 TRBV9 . TGTGCCAGCAGCGTACGGGGCAATCAGCCCCAGCATTTT CASSVRGNQPQHF
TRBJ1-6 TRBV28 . TGTGCCAGCAGTTTACGCCCGGGAGGAAGCTATAATTCACCCCTCCACTTT CASSLRPGGSYNSPLHF
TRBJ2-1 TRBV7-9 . TGTGCCAGCAGCTTAGCGCGGGGAGCCATCGCCTCCTACAATGAGCAGTTCTTC CASSLARGAIASYNEQFF
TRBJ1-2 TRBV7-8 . TGTGCCAGCAGCGCGACATTCCCCTATGGCTACACCTTC CASSATFPYGYTF
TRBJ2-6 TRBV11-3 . TGTGCCAGCAGCTTAGGGGCGAGCTCTGGGGCCAACGTCCTGACTTTC CASSLGASSGANVLTF
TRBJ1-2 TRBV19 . TGTGCCAGTAGTATCAGGGATGGTGGCTACACCTTC CASSIRDGGYTF
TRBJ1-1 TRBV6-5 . TGTGCCAGCAGTTACTCGGCAGGGCTGAACACTGAAGCTTTCTTT CASSYSAGLNTEAFF
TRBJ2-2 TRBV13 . TGTGCCAGCAGCCCCAGACTAGCCGGGGAGCTGTTTTTT CASSPRLAGELFF
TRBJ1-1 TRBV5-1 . TGCGCCAGCAGCCCGCGACAGCAACGACTGGGCACTGAAGCTTTCTTT CASSPRQQRLGTEAFF
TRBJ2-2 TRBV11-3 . TGTGCCAGCAGCCCGGGGGGATGGAACAGGGAAACCGGGGAGCTGTTTTTT CASSPGGWNRETGELFF
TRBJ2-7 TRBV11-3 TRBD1 TGTGCCAGCAGACTCGATACAGGGGGCGAGCAGTACTTC CASRLDTGGEQYF
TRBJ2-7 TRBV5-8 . TGTGCCAGCAGCTTGTCCGGGTTAACCTACGAGCAGTACTTC CASSLSGLTYEQYF
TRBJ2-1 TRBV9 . TGTGCCAGCAGCGTAGGTGACTACCTGGGCAATGAGCAGTTCTTC CASSVGDYLGNEQFF
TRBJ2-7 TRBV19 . TGTGCCAGTAGTACCGAGGGGGGGGCGACCCCCTACGAGCAGTACTTC CASSTEGGATPYEQYF
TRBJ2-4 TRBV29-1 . TGCAGCGTTGAGGACGGGGGGCGCCGGGCCAAAAACATTCAGTACTTC CSVEDGGRRAKNIQYF
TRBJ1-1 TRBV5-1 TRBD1 TGCGCCAGCAGCTCTACAGGGGGCGCATATTACACTGAAGCTTTCTTT CASSSTGGAYYTEAFF
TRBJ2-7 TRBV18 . TGTGCCAGCTCACCCCAGGGGGGCCCCTACGAGCAGTACTTC CASSPQGGPYEQYF
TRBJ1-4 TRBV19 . TGTGCCAGTAGCAGACGGACTTATAATGAAAAACTGTTTTTT CASSRRTYNEKLFF
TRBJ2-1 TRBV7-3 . TGTGCCAGCAGCTTTGGGGGGAGGAACAATGAGCAGTTCTTC CASSFGGRNNEQFF
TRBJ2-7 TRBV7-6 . TGTGCCAGCAGCTTAGGAAGGGGGCGCGGGGACCCCTACGAGCAGTACTTC CASSLGRGRGDPYEQYF
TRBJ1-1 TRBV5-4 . TGTGCCAGCAGCTTTGGAAAAGGGGGTTTGGGAGACACTGAAGCTTTCTTT CASSFGKGGLGDTEAFF
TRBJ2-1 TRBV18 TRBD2 TGTGCCAGCTCACCACGGGTGGGCAGCGGGGCTTACAATGAGCAGTTCTTC CASSPRVGSGAYNEQFF
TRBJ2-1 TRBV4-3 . TGCGCCAGCAGCCTACAGGGGGGGGAAGAGCAGTTCTTC CASSLQGGEEQFF
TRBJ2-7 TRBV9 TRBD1 TGTGCCAGCAGCGTAGAGACAGGGGAGGTCTACGAGCAGTACTTC CASSVETGEVYEQYF
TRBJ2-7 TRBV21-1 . TGTGCCAGCAGCAAAAGGACAGGTCTCTGGGAGCAGTACTTC CASSKRTGLWEQYF
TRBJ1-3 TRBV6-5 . TGTGCCAGCAGTCGGACACTTGCCTCTGGAAACACCATATATTTT CASSRTLASGNTIYF
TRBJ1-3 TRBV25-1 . TGTGCCAGCAGTGAGACAGGTGGAAACACCATATATTTT CASSETGGNTIYF
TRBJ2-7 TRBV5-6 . TGTGCCAGCAGCTCCTGGGACTGGGACGAGCAGTACTTC CASSSWDWDEQYF
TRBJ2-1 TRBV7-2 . TGTGCCAGCAGCTGGGCCGGACTCAACAATGAGCAGTTCTTC CASSWAGLNNEQFF
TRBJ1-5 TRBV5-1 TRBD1 TGCGCCAGCAGCTTGATAGGGGGCGGCAATCAGCCCCAGCATTTT CASSLIGGGNQPQHF
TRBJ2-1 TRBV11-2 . TGTGCCAGCAGCTTCGACTTTGGCCTCATAAAGTTCTTC CASSFDFGLIKFF
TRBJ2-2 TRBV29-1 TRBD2 TGCAGCGCTGGCCACCCCGGGGGGGGAGGGATGGGTCCCTCCGGGGAGCTGTTTTTT CSAGHPGGGGMGPSGELFF
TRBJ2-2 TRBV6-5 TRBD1 TGTGCCAGCAGTTACGGGGACAGGGGATACACCGGGGAGCTGTTTTTT CASSYGDRGYTGELFF
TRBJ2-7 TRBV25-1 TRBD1 TGTGCCAGCAGTGAATACGGGACAGGGAAGGGCAACGAGCAGTACTTC CASSEYGTGKGNEQYF